This TCR beta chain was sequenced in a study of blood T cell repertoires in COVID-19. Study details: Collection of acute and convalescent COVID-19 samples took place in the United States, Italy and Spain. T cells, B-cell-depleted T cells, or PBMCs supplied cDNA or gDNA.

Followed over time, Seattle patients had been enrolled while infection was active. In the source study's methods: Reference gene primers were amplified, and this amplification served to estimate nucleated cell counts. The protocol was immunoSEQ multiplex PCR, while the TCRdb copy is restricted to in-frame clones and leaves out a portion. The DNA gave D and trimming, while V, J and clone size come from that table. The sample includes some 200,000 clones, approximately 85% of them seen just once. The CDR3 loop spans 14 amino acids. The V and J ends lost 5 bases and 9 bases, in that order; junction bases with no gene match: 10. Germline V CDR1 and CDR2: MNHNY, SVGAGI (reference sequence). This clone was recorded once.

Sample: peripheral blood. This TCR was sampled from a woman aged 70-85 years with COVID-19, enrolled during active disease. This sequence joins TRBV6-6 and TRBJ2-4; 7 bases line up with TRBD1. The CDR3: CASSGQAEWGIQYF. The CDR3, as DNA: TGTGCCAGCAGTGGACAGGCTGAATGGGGCATTCAGTACTTC.